This record concerns one T cell receptor beta chain sequence. This clonotype was seen many times. The clone's antigen remains unknown. Per-base quality was not reported, and no clone a single base away is much larger than it. The data were obtained in a study of T-cell reconstitution after alpha-beta-depleted transplantation in children (dated by TCRdb to the mid-2010s). A note on the overall study: The study quantitatively tracked T-cell immune reconstitution after TCRalphabeta/CD19-depleted allogeneic hematopoietic cell transplantation in children using TCR repertoire profiling. What the authors observed across the whole study: Apparently early alphabetaT-cell count recovery about two months after transplant reportedly relied on only several hundred rapidly expanded clones derived from non-depleted graft cells. Over the following months the frequencies of hyperexpanded clones went down, and after one year T-cell counts and TCRbeta diversity were mostly credited to newly produced T cells. In some patients, high TCRbeta diversity at day 60 was attributed to recipient T cells and intrathymic progenitors that had survived conditioning.

The cysteine opens and the phenylalanine closes a CDR3 of 16 amino acids. CDR3 DNA only is kept here, 48 bases in frame from base 1. Based on the germline V gene, the CDR1 and CDR2 sequences are MNHNS and SASEGT. V ends up 4 bases short and J 2 bases short, with an unmatched junction base count of 4. The treatment or condition label, read with the paper, signifies: allogeneic hematopoietic cell transplantation with graft depleted of TCRalphabeta T cells and CD19 B cells. The children who served as transplant recipients had been given grafts of TCRalphabeta/CD19-depleted allogeneic hematopoietic cells. The library relied on PCR. The reads were generated on an Illumina HiSeq 2500. Molecular barcoding was employed in the preparation of TCR libraries, with unique molecular identifiers being used to normalize TCRbeta repertoire quantification. The public reads were reanalyzed by TCRdb: fastp trimming at Q25, MiXCR alignment, in-frame beta chains only. A single entry per CDR3 protein holds the most common genes and DNA from its merged rows. The sample has roughly 280,000 distinct CDR3 sequences on record, 11% of them singletons. The biggest ten clones account for less than 25% of the sample.

The V gene is TRBV6-1 and the J gene is TRBJ2-2, with TRBD2 matching 10 junction bases. The sample was peripheral blood, taken 180 days after TCRalphabeta/CD19-depleted stem cell transplant. This receptor was identified in a male patient aged 2 to 9 who had a stem cell transplant for chronic granulomatous disease, so the T cells may come from the graft donor. The DNA is TGTGCCAGCAGTGGGACTAGCGGAGCCAACACCGGGGAGCTGTTTTTT. This sequence encodes CASSGTSGANTGELFF.